In its sample, the clone carrying this T cell receptor beta chain was seen many times. Its antigen is as yet unknown. TCRdb re-called the 5' RACE reads with MiXCR, one entry per CDR3 protein. The data hold a few hundred thousand distinct CDR3 sequences, with over 4% observed a single time. The sample belongs to a study of T cells after yellow fever vaccination. Regarding the study as a whole: Clones from primary vaccination mostly reappeared after the booster (around 97% CD4, around 90% CD8).

Germline V lookup: CDR1 SGHTA, CDR2 FQGNSA. There are 15 residues in the CDR3. The V and J ends lost 5 bases and 2 bases respectively, with 15 bases between them. This chain uses TRBV7-2 with TRBJ2-5; no clear D. This receptor was obtained from a man between 18 and 29 years old who received the YFV17D yellow fever vaccine. The sample in question was PBMCs, obtained 5 days after the yellow fever booster vaccination. The CDR3: CASSRRPGLQETQYF. The CDR3 DNA follows: TGTGCCAGCAGCCGACGGCCCGGGTTACAAGAGACCCAGTACTTC. Drawing the rest from reference TRBV7-2 and TRBJ2-5, the complete variable domain is GAGVSQSPSNKVTEKGKDVELRCDPISGHTALYWYRQSLGQGLEFLIYFQGNSAPDKSGLPSDRFSAERTGGSVSTLTIQRTQQEDSAVYLCASSRRPGLQETQYFGPGTRLLVL.